The 31 T cell receptor beta chains listed next were all sequenced from one sample in a study of control samples from healthy donors and cancer patients. The table came from immunoSEQ multiplex PCR; TCRdb's copy has only in-frame clones and leaves some out. In the table there are some 65,000 clones, about 80% of which are singletons. Sequences were obtained from PBMCs. Source of these receptors: a woman aged 45-65 years with lung cancer.

The rearrangement links TRBV23-1 to TRBJ1-2; D call uncertain. TRBV23-1 is given ORF status, its function remaining uncertain. With 0 bases removed from V and 1 base from J, the gap between germline ends came to 12 bases. The CDR3 has 16 amino acids. The CDR3 DNA follows: TGCGCCAGCAGTCAATCGATTAGCGGTCTTAACTATGGCTACACCTTC. Translation gives CASSQSISGLNYGYTF.

This clone was found once. The chain recombines TRBV29-1 with TRBJ2-2; D remains unclear. From germline, CDR1 is SQVTM and CDR2 ANQGSEA. The length of the CDR3 is 11 residues. Trimming took off 5 bases at V and 7 bases at J, with 8 bases between the two ends. In DNA, the CDR3 is TGCAGCGTTCTACAGCGCGGGGAGCTGTTTTTT. Translating it yields CSVLQRGELFF.

The chain recombines TRBV10-3 with TRBJ2-1; TRBD1 matches at 10 bases. The CDR3 is made up of 13 amino acids. The V segment lost 4 bases and the J segment 15 bases; nucleotides outside the gene matches: 9. CDR1 and CDR2 from the germline V gene are ENHRY and SYGVKD. For the CDR3, the DNA is TGTGCCATCAGTGGGGAACCGGGACAGGGGCGGTTCTTC. Translated: CAISGEPGQGRFF.

The rearrangement joins TRBV9 to TRBJ2-7; perhaps D is TRBD1 or TRBD2 (5 bases each). CDR3 length equals 15 residues. Germline V lookup: CDR1 SGDLS, CDR2 YYNGEE. V lost 0 bases and J lost 4, with 14 bases in between. The CDR3 is CASSVATGTLYEQYF. The CDR3 DNA reads as TGTGCCAGCAGCGTAGCAACCGGGACGTTGTACGAGCAGTACTTC.

The chain has TRBV19 and TRBJ1-2, with 8 bases fitting TRBD1. J lost 8 bases, V lost 5 bases, and 10 bases had no gene match. This CDR3 region has 14 residues. From germline, CDR1 is LNHDA and CDR2 SQIVND (reference sequence). CDR3 in amino acids: CASSPLGTGSGYTF. Here the CDR3 DNA reads TGTGCCAGTAGTCCCCTCGGGACAGGCTCCGGCTACACCTTC.

The chain couples TRBV19 to TRBJ2-7; 9 nucleotides match TRBD1. V shed 7 bases and J 3 bases; nucleotides not matched to a gene: 13. The germline gives CDR1 LNHDA, CDR2 SQIVND (reference sequence). The CDR3 is 16 residues long. This CDR3 is CASTSETGGADYEQYF. The CDR3 bases are TGTGCCAGTACCTCAGAGACAGGGGGAGCGGACTACGAGCAGTACTTC. The full variable domain, its missing parts supplied by reference TRBV19 and TRBJ2-7, is DGGITQSPKYLFRKEGQNVTLSCEQNLNHDAMYWYRQDPGQGLRLIYYSQIVNDFQKGDIAEGYSVSREKKESFPLTVTSAQKNPTAFYLCASTSETGGADYEQYFGPGTRLTVT.

This chain connects TRBV5-1 to TRBJ2-3, with D maybe TRBD2 (6 bases). Trimming cost V 5 bases and J 2 bases, with 21 bases left between them. CDR1 is SGHRS, CDR2 YFSETQ, per germline. This CDR3 contains 17 residues. The CDR3 here is CASRRDWVRAITDTQYF. CDR3 nucleotides: TGCGCCAGCAGGCGGGATTGGGTCAGGGCTATCACAGATACGCAGTATTTT.

This rearrangement joins TRBV7-2 to TRBJ1-6; the D is unclear. This CDR3 has 13 residues. Trimming shortened V by 1 base and J by 6 bases, and 4 bases separated the two germline ends. Germline CDR1 SGHTA, CDR2 FQGNSA. DNA for the CDR3: TGTGCCAGCAGCTTAGTCTTTAATTCACCCCTCCACTTT. This sequence encodes CASSLVFNSPLHF.

This chain's CDR3 is CASSYPDSEEAFF. In DNA form, the CDR3 reads TGTGCCAGCAGTTACCCCGACAGCGAAGAAGCTTTCTTT. The chain has TRBV12-3 or TRBV12-4 and TRBJ1-1; the D gene is possibly TRBD1 (5 bases). V lost 4 bases and J lost 8, with 14 bases in between. CDR3 length: 13 amino acids.

This sequence joins TRBV30 and TRBJ2-7, with TRBD1 as a possible D gene (5 bases). The germline CDR1 and CDR2 sequences are GTSNPN and SVGIG (reference sequence). Trimming left V 5 bases short and J 3 bases short, with 11 bases between. The CDR3 is made up of 12 amino acids. The CDR3 protein is CAWGRQLYEQYF. In DNA form, the CDR3 reads TGTGCCTGGGGAAGACAGCTCTACGAGCAGTACTTC.

This CDR3 is CASSLLAGQSYEQYF. As DNA, the CDR3 is TGCGCCAGCAGCTTGTTAGCGGGGCAGTCCTACGAGCAGTACTTC. The chain has TRBV5-1 and TRBJ2-7; 8 positions agree with TRBD2. Germline trimming cut 1 base from V and 1 base from J; bases unmatched to any gene: 4. The CDR3 loop spans 15 amino acids. Germline V gives CDR1 SGHRS, CDR2 YFSETQ.

The chain joins TRBV7-8 to TRBJ2-2; D not resolved. Between the trimmed V and J ends, which lost 9 bases and 2 bases, there was a span of 16 bases. This CDR3 comprises 15 residues. CDR1 SGHVS and CDR2 FQNEAQ come from the germline V gene. The CDR3 DNA sequence: TGTGCCAGTCTCGAGCTCACTCACAACACCGGGGAGCTGTTTTTT. Protein product: CASLELTHNTGELFF.

The chain joins TRBV7-9 to TRBJ1-1; D is unresolved. This CDR3 is 17 amino acids long. Germline V CDR1 and CDR2: SEHNR, FQNEAQ (reference sequence). Trimming pared 1 base from V and 0 bases from J, leaving 15 bases between. This CDR3 reads CASSLVTSVILNTEAFF. CDR3 DNA: TGTGCCAGCAGCTTAGTCACGTCGGTGATCTTGAACACTGAAGCTTTCTTT.

The chain joins TRBV30 to TRBJ1-1; the D gene is possibly TRBD1 (6 bases). The CDR3 extends over 13 amino acids. The V gene lost 5 bases and the J gene lost 2 bases, with 12 bases spanning the gap. The V gene's germline CDR1 is GTSNPN and CDR2 SVGIG (reference sequence). CDR3 amino acids: CAWRGQRNTEAFF. The CDR3 nucleotides read TGTGCCTGGCGGGGGCAGAGAAACACTGAAGCTTTCTTT.

The chain has TRBV6-5 and TRBJ1-5, with 7 positions matching TRBD1. The CDR3 covers 16 residues. V shed 2 bases and J 3 bases; nucleotides not matched to a gene: 7. Germline CDR1 MNHEY, CDR2 SVGAGI. The CDR3 spells CASSYETGIDNQPQHF. The CDR3 DNA is TGTGCCAGCAGTTACGAGACAGGGATAGACAATCAGCCCCAGCATTTT.

This clone was counted once. V gene TRBV6-2 or TRBV6-3 combines with J gene TRBJ2-1; 12 positions match TRBD1. Germline lookup yields CDR1 MNHEY and CDR2 SVGEGT. The V gene end was trimmed by 5 bases and the J gene end by 6 bases; junction bases not matched to a gene: 14. CDR3 length: 18 residues. The CDR3 loop reads CASSLTTIRDRGPNEQFF. The CDR3 DNA reads TGTGCCAGCAGTCTCACCACTATCCGGGACAGGGGGCCCAATGAGCAGTTCTTC.

The rearrangement links TRBV6-2 or TRBV6-3 to TRBJ1-1, with D perhaps matching TRBD1 (5 bases). V was clipped by 4 bases and J by 0 bases, with 12 bases between them. Germline CDR1 MNHEY, CDR2 SVGEGT. This CDR3 region has 15 residues. The CDR3 coding sequence is TGTGCCAGCAGTTCCACAGACAGATTGAACACTGAAGCTTTCTTT. This translates into CASSSTDRLNTEAFF.

J is TRBJ2-5 and V is TRBV5-1; D gene ambiguous. The CDR3 covers 14 residues. The V gene lost 3 bases and the J gene lost 2 bases, with 11 bases spanning the gap. CDR1 is SGHRS, CDR2 YFSETQ, per germline. In DNA, the CDR3 is TGCGCCAGCAGCTCACCGTTACGGCAAGAGACCCAGTACTTC. Protein: CASSSPLRQETQYF.

The rearrangement uses TRBV6-6 and TRBJ2-6; unclear D gene. V was shortened by 5 bases and J by 2 bases, with 10 bases between the two germline ends. The CDR3 is made up of 15 amino acids. Looked up from germline, CDR1 is MNHNY and CDR2 is SVGAGI (reference sequence). In DNA form, the CDR3 reads TGTGCCAGCAGTCAGGCCCTCGCTGGGGCCAACGTCCTGACTTTC. Translated, it gives CASSQALAGANVLTF.

This sequence joins TRBV2 and TRBJ1-1; D is uncertain. V was shortened by 3 bases and J by 3 bases, with 8 bases between the two germline ends. The CDR3 covers 13 residues. Germline lookup yields CDR1 SNHLY and CDR2 FYNNEI. The CDR3 sequence is CASSDMGYTEAFF. CDR3 DNA sequence: TGTGCCAGCAGTGATATGGGGTACACTGAAGCTTTCTTT.

The gene calls are TRBV7-9 and TRBJ1-2; the D is unclear. This CDR3 contains 14 residues. The germline V gene has CDR1 SEHNR and CDR2 FQNEAQ (reference sequence). Trimming left V 1 base short and J 8 bases short, with 14 bases between. The CDR3 DNA sequence: TGTGCCAGCAGCTTAGGACCCGGGAGTAAAGGCTACACCTTC. Translating gives CASSLGPGSKGYTF.

CDR3 residues: CASSYRDREAFF. The DNA of the CDR3 is TGTGCCAGCAGCTACAGGGATCGGGAAGCTTTCTTT. This chain links TRBV7-8 with TRBJ1-1, with a possible D match to TRBD1 (6 bases). Germline values: CDR1 SGHVS, CDR2 FQNEAQ. The CDR3 extends over 12 amino acids. The germline V and J ends were trimmed by 4 bases and 8 bases, with 11 bases remaining between them.

Comment on this clone: At one end the junction does not follow the germline gene, possibly because of a read error. This chain links TRBV3-1 (or the pseudogene TRBV3-2) with TRBJ2-5, with a weak D call TRBD2 (5 bases). The V gene's germline CDR1 is LGHDT and CDR2 YNNKEL (reference sequence). This CDR3 comprises 16 residues. CDR3 nucleotides: TGTGCCAGCAGCCAAGTACGCGGGTTCGCCCAAAAGACCCAGTACTTC. This sequence encodes CASSQVRGFAQKTQYF.

The gene calls are TRBV7-9 and TRBJ1-3; D uncertain. The CDR3 covers 15 residues. Deletions cut 1 base from V and 4 bases from J, with 11 bases between. The germline V gene encodes CDR1 SEHNR and CDR2 FQNEAQ (reference sequence). The CDR3 DNA sequence: TGTGCCAGCAGCTTAGTTTCGCGTCCCGGAAACACCATATATTTT. Amino acid sequence: CASSLVSRPGNTIYF.

V is TRBV7-9 and J is TRBJ1-1; D gene uncertain. The germline V gene encodes CDR1 SEHNR and CDR2 FQNEAQ (reference sequence). CDR3 length equals 13 residues. Trimming left V 6 bases short and J 2 bases short, with 10 bases between. The CDR3 DNA is TGTGCCAGCAGGGAGCAGGCTAACACTGAAGCTTTCTTT. Translated, it gives CASREQANTEAFF.

This clone was observed once. The CDR3 loop reads CASNTGTGDPYGYTF. In DNA form, the CDR3 reads TGTGCCAGCAATACCGGGACAGGGGATCCCTATGGCTACACCTTC. The genes are TRBV2 and TRBJ1-2; TRBD1 agrees at 10 bases. Losses at the gene ends were 7 bases for V and 4 bases for J; bases not matched to a gene: 9. There are 15 residues in the CDR3. Germline V gene sequence: CDR1 SNHLY, CDR2 FYNNEI.

CDR3 protein: CSVEARDREVGGYGYTF. The CDR3, as DNA: TGCAGCGTTGAAGCCCGGGACAGGGAGGTGGGTGGCTATGGCTACACCTTC. This chain uses TRBV29-1 with TRBJ1-2; TRBD1 aligns across 9 bases. This CDR3 has 17 residues. V gave up 1 base and J gave up 4 bases; unmatched junction bases: 13. Germline assignment: CDR1 SQVTM and CDR2 ANQGSEA.

The V call is TRBV7-2, the J call TRBJ1-2; TRBD1 might be the D (6 bases). The CDR3 extends over 18 amino acids. Trimming shortened V by 5 bases and J by 4 bases, and 26 bases separated the two germline ends. CDR1 is SGHTA and CDR2 is FQGNSA in the germline V gene. Here the CDR3 DNA reads TGTGCCAGCAGCCCAGTACCAATTTCAGGGGTCTCTCTCTATGGCTACACCTTC. This translates into CASSPVPISGVSLYGYTF.

V usage is TRBV7-8 and J usage is TRBJ1-5; 8 nucleotides match TRBD1. Losses at the gene ends were 6 bases for V and 2 bases for J; bases not matched to a gene: 3. The CDR3 consists of 14 residues. Germline CDR1 is SGHVS and CDR2 is FQNEAQ. CDR3 residues: CASRSGQGNQPQHF. The CDR3 bases are TGTGCCAGCAGATCGGGACAGGGCAATCAGCCCCAGCATTTT.

The chain joins TRBV6-2 or TRBV6-3 to TRBJ1-5; 9 bases match TRBD1. CDR3 length equals 16 residues. Germline CDR1 MNHEY, CDR2 SVGEGT. The trim removed 2 bases at V and 8 bases at J, leaving 10 bases unmatched. This chain's CDR3 is CASSYPDRGEREPQHF. The CDR3 DNA follows: TGTGCCAGCAGTTACCCTGACAGGGGGGAAAGGGAGCCCCAGCATTTT.

A word on this clone: Its ends do not fully match the called genes, so a read error is possible. This sample also contains other DNA sequences that code for the same CDR3. This sequence joins TRBV9 and TRBJ1-4, with D uncertain. Germline CDR1 is SGDLS and CDR2 is YYNGEE. This CDR3 region has 14 residues. The CDR3 DNA reads as TGTGCCAGCAGCCCCTACGACGGAAATGAAAAACTGTTTTTC. This codes for CASSPYDGNEKLFF.